This T cell receptor beta chain was sequenced during a study of post-analysis software for immune sequencing data. The study, taken as a whole, reports: Under F measure analysis, samples from one preparation batch co-clustered strongly. Among 4 or 5 TRBV segments more frequent in patients than controls were TRBV5-6, TRBV5-1 and TRBV20-1.

A remark on this clonotype: Its specificity is unknown.

Unique molecular identifiers were carried by the TCR beta cDNA libraries. TCRdb re-called the PCR reads with MiXCR, one entry per CDR3 protein. Among about 760,000 distinct CDR3 sequences listed, about 27% were seen once. The CDR3 covers 17 residues. The germline V gene has CDR1 SGHAT and CDR2 FQNNGV. Trimming removed 5 bases from V and 0 bases from J; junction bases left unmatched: 10. This TCR was sampled from a girl under 18 with multiple sclerosis. The sample comprised blood. The V and J genes are TRBV11-2 and TRBJ1-5; the match to TRBD1 covers 7 bases. CDR3 sequence reads: CASSRWTGVNSNQPQHF. The DNA for the CDR3 is TGTGCCAGCAGCCGATGGACAGGAGTAAATAGCAATCAGCCCCAGCATTTT.